A selection of T cell receptor beta chains follows, all from one sample in a study of T-cell memory formation after mild COVID-19. TCRdb independently ran MiXCR on the 5' RACE reads; one entry per CDR3 protein. The sample holds about 290,000 distinct CDR3 sequences, approximately 16% seen once. Material for sequencing was PBMCs or a T cell subset sorted from them (not recorded which). Receptors were obtained from a man younger than 35 who had mild COVID-19 (a few samples of this study predate the infection). Cell type and time point are not known. The CDR3 runs from the conserved cysteine through the conserved F or W. Fields, in order: J gene, D gene, clone size, V gene, CDR3 DNA, CDR3 protein. The D gene is left open where the match is weak. Only some rows state a clone size, as once, few, many or a class for expanded clones.

J gene: TRBJ1-4
D gene: NA
clone size: NA
V gene: TRBV4-2
CDR3 DNA: TGTGCCAGCAGCCAAGCTGACAGAAATAATGAAAAACTGTTTTTT
CDR3 protein: CASSQADRNNEKLFF

J gene: TRBJ2-3
D gene: NA
clone size: many
V gene: TRBV7-2
CDR3 DNA: TGTGCCAGCAGCTTGGGGGCGGCAGATACGCAGTATTTT
CDR3 protein: CASSLGAADTQYF

J gene: TRBJ2-1
D gene: TRBD2
clone size: few
V gene: TRBV10-3
CDR3 DNA: TGTGCCATCAGGCTTAGCGGGGGGGACAATGAGCAGTTCTTC
CDR3 protein: CAIRLSGGDNEQFF

J gene: TRBJ1-5
D gene: NA
clone size: few
V gene: TRBV10-3
CDR3 DNA: TGTGCCATCAGTGATGAACGACAGCCCCAGCATTTT
CDR3 protein: CAISDERQPQHF

J gene: TRBJ1-5
D gene: TRBD1
clone size: NA
V gene: TRBV6-6
CDR3 DNA: TGTGCCAGCAGTTACGGGACAGTTGGAGACAATCAGCCCCAGCATTTT
CDR3 protein: CASSYGTVGDNQPQHF

J gene: TRBJ1-6
D gene: TRBD1
clone size: few
V gene: TRBV7-2
CDR3 DNA: TGTGCCAGCAGCTACCCCGACAGGGTTTATAATTCACCCCTCCACTTT
CDR3 protein: CASSYPDRVYNSPLHF

J gene: TRBJ2-2
D gene: NA
clone size: many
V gene: TRBV5-1
CDR3 DNA: TGCGCCAGCAGCCCGTTGACAGCGTCAAACACCGGGGAGCTGTTTTTT
CDR3 protein: CASSPLTASNTGELFF

J gene: TRBJ2-3
D gene: TRBD2
clone size: NA
V gene: TRBV27
CDR3 DNA: TGTGCCAGCAGTTTCCCATCGGGAGGGGCAGATACGCAGTATTTT
CDR3 protein: CASSFPSGGADTQYF

J gene: TRBJ1-4
D gene: NA
clone size: NA
V gene: TRBV7-2
CDR3 DNA: TGTGCCAGCAGCCCAAACGGTGCAACTAATGAAAAACTGTTTTTT
CDR3 protein: CASSPNGATNEKLFF

J gene: TRBJ2-5
D gene: TRBD2
clone size: NA
V gene: TRBV5-6
CDR3 DNA: TGTGCCAGCAGCTTGGCCCAGCGGGGGGGTCGAGAGACCCAGTACTTC
CDR3 protein: CASSLAQRGGRETQYF

J gene: TRBJ2-3
D gene: NA
clone size: many
V gene: TRBV7-9
CDR3 DNA: TGTGCCAGCAGCCCCTCGGGCACAGATACGCAGTATTTT
CDR3 protein: CASSPSGTDTQYF